This T cell receptor beta chain was found in a study of cytomegalovirus exposure and HLA in healthy donors. Whole-study results and caveats: A few chains tied to CMV proved CMV antigen-specific in vitro.

Trimming shortened V by 4 bases and J by 5 bases, and 15 bases separated the two germline ends. This CDR3 region has 14 residues. Germline assignment: CDR1 SGDLS and CDR2 YYNGEE. Both 60 Vbeta primers and 13 Jbeta primers went into the PCR. Generated by immunoSEQ multiplex PCR, the TCRdb table keeps only in-frame clones and is missing some. The sample yields about 85,000 clones, roughly 80% seen once. A remark on this clone: The antigen is not known.

The chain joins TRBV9 to TRBJ2-5; possible D gene TRBD1, 6 bases. The receptor's source is a boy aged 10-17 years in good health and CMV-seronegative. Sequencing was performed on PBMCs. This CDR3 is CASSTGTSRETQYF. The CDR3 bases are TGTGCCAGCAGCACCGGGACATCGAGGGAGACCCAGTACTTC.